This TCR beta chain was sequenced during a study of blood T cell repertoires in COVID-19. All enrollees were about 18 to 95 years old and from about 24 US areas. Assignments of participants to cohorts depended upon their own reported clinical history. In the original workflow: Scientists estimated how many nucleated cells there were by amplifying reference gene primers. Sequencing used immunoSEQ multiplex PCR; TCRdb keeps in-frame clones, though not all of them. That table supplies the V and J calls and clone size; D and trimming were determined from the DNA. The sample has 200,000 or so clones, around four fifths seen once; the top ten hold 4.8%. The CDR3 is 14 residues long. The germline V and J ends were trimmed by 1 base and 8 bases, with 11 bases remaining between them. Per germline, CDR1 LNHDA and CDR2 SQIVND (reference sequence).

Specimen: PBMCs or T cells enriched from blood (not recorded which). The sequence was collected from a woman aged 45 to 65 who had been exposed to COVID-19. The gene calls are TRBV19 and TRBJ1-4, with D unresolved. The CDR3 nucleotides are TGTGCCAGTAGTATAGTTGGAGTCCCGGAAAAACTGTTTTTT. This codes for CASSIVGVPEKLFF.